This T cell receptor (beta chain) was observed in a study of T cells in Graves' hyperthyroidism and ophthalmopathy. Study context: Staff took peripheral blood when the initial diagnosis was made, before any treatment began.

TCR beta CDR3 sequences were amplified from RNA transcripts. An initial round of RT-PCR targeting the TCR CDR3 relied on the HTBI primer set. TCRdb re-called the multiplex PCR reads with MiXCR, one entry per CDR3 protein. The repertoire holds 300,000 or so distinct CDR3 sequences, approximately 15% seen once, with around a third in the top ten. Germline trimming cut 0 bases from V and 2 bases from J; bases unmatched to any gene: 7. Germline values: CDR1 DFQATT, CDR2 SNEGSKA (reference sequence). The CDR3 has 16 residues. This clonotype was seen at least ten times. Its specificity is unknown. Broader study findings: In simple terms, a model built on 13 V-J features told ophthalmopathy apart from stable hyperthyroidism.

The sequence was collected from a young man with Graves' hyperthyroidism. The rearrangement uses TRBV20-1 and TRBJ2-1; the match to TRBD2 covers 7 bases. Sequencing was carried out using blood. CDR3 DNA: TGCAGTGCTAGAGATCTGTGGCTAGCGGCCTACAATGAGCAGTTCTTC. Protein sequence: CSARDLWLAAYNEQFF.